Listed below are T cell receptor beta chains from one sample, sequenced in a study of cytotoxic CD8 clonotypes in ibrutinib-treated CLL. Method: immunoSEQ multiplex PCR; TCRdb's copy keeps in-frame clones and lacks some. Of fewer than 85,000 clones listed, roughly three quarters are singletons. The specimen comprised PBMCs, sampled after 12 months of ibrutinib treatment. These receptors were collected from a human donor with chronic lymphocytic leukemia. Each CDR3 is given with its conserved first and last residue. D genes are given only for firm matches. The size entry is marked missing in some rows and otherwise reads once, few, many or a size class.

CDR3aa: CASRGVPTYNEQFF
CDR3nt: TGTGCCAGCAGGGGGGTCCCCACCTACAATGAGCAGTTCTTC
len: 14
d_gene: NA
j_gene: TRBJ2-1
abundance: NA
v_gene: TRBV28

CDR3aa: CASSSRAQNTEAFF
CDR3nt: TGTGCCAGCAGCTCTAGAGCCCAGAACACTGAAGCTTTCTTT
len: 14
d_gene: NA
j_gene: TRBJ1-1
abundance: few
v_gene: TRBV11-3

CDR3aa: CASTKGETQYF
CDR3nt: TGTGCCAGCACCAAGGGGGAGACCCAGTACTTC
len: 11
d_gene: NA
j_gene: TRBJ2-5
abundance: NA
v_gene: TRBV7-8

CDR3aa: CASSLGGQMNTEAFF
CDR3nt: TGTGCCAGCAGCTTGGGCGGGCAGATGAACACTGAAGCTTTCTTT
len: 15
d_gene: NA
j_gene: TRBJ1-1
abundance: NA
v_gene: TRBV11-3

CDR3aa: CASLPRGGLEQYF
CDR3nt: TGTGCCAGCCTACCACGGGGGGGGCTCGAGCAGTACTTC
len: 13
d_gene: TRBD2
j_gene: TRBJ2-7
abundance: NA
v_gene: TRBV7-9

CDR3aa: CATAGLAGGRQYF
CDR3nt: TGTGCCACCGCGGGACTAGCGGGAGGGAGGCAGTACTTC
len: 13
d_gene: TRBD2
j_gene: TRBJ2-7
abundance: NA
v_gene: TRBV28

CDR3aa: CASSRGGTWRNTEAFF
CDR3nt: TGCGCCAGCAGCCGGGGGGGTACCTGGAGGAACACTGAAGCTTTCTTT
len: 16
d_gene: NA
j_gene: TRBJ1-1
abundance: NA
v_gene: TRBV5-1

CDR3aa: CASSSGRRSWDTEAFF
CDR3nt: TGTGCCAGCAGTTCCGGACGCCGGTCTTGGGACACTGAAGCTTTCTTT
len: 16
d_gene: NA
j_gene: TRBJ1-1
abundance: NA
v_gene: TRBV6-5

CDR3aa: CASSTRGPPEKLFF
CDR3nt: TGTGCCAGCAGCACCCGGGGGCCCCCTGAAAAACTGTTTTTT
len: 14
d_gene: NA
j_gene: TRBJ1-4
abundance: NA
v_gene: TRBV7-3

CDR3aa: CASSPQGSGYIQYF
CDR3nt: TGTGCCAGCAGCCCCCAGGGGTCGGGGTACATTCAGTACTTC
len: 14
d_gene: NA
j_gene: TRBJ2-4
abundance: NA
v_gene: TRBV9

CDR3aa: CASSLGNQPQHF
CDR3nt: TGTGCCAGCAGCTTAGGCAATCAGCCCCAGCATTTT
len: 12
d_gene: NA
j_gene: TRBJ1-5
abundance: NA
v_gene: TRBV7-9

CDR3aa: CASSYTGDTQYF
CDR3nt: TGTGCCAGCAGCTACACAGGGGATACGCAGTATTTT
len: 12
d_gene: NA
j_gene: TRBJ2-3
abundance: few
v_gene: TRBV7-2

CDR3aa: CASSPGLTIYF
CDR3nt: TGTGCCAGCAGCCCGGGACTCACCATATATTTT
len: 11
d_gene: NA
j_gene: TRBJ1-3
abundance: NA
v_gene: TRBV7-9

CDR3aa: CASSLGLSTDTQYF
CDR3nt: TGCGCCAGCAGCTTGGGCCTAAGCACAGATACGCAGTATTTT
len: 14
d_gene: NA
j_gene: TRBJ2-3
abundance: few
v_gene: TRBV5-1

CDR3aa: CASSPNTDTQYF
CDR3nt: TGTGCCAGCAGCCCCAACACAGATACGCAGTATTTT
len: 12
d_gene: NA
j_gene: TRBJ2-3
abundance: NA
v_gene: TRBV9

CDR3aa: CASSYSVGAYEQYF
CDR3nt: TGTGCCAGCAGTTACTCGGTCGGGGCCTACGAGCAGTACTTC
len: 14
d_gene: NA
j_gene: TRBJ2-7
abundance: many
v_gene: TRBV6-5

CDR3aa: CASSPGGTSGPDTQYF
CDR3nt: TGTGCCAGCAGCCCCGGTGGGACTAGCGGCCCAGATACGCAGTATTTT
len: 16
d_gene: TRBD2
j_gene: TRBJ2-3
abundance: NA
v_gene: TRBV11-3

CDR3aa: CASSLALDQPQHF
CDR3nt: TGTGCCAGCAGCTTGGCCCTGGATCAGCCCCAGCATTTT
len: 13
d_gene: NA
j_gene: TRBJ1-5
abundance: NA
v_gene: TRBV5-8

CDR3aa: CASRGVYTEAFF
CDR3nt: TGTGCCAGCCGTGGGGTTTACACTGAAGCTTTCTTT
len: 12
d_gene: NA
j_gene: TRBJ1-1
abundance: NA
v_gene: TRBV9

CDR3aa: CASGGFGQGEETQYF
CDR3nt: TGTGCCAGCGGGGGTTTCGGACAGGGAGAAGAGACCCAGTACTTC
len: 15
d_gene: TRBD1
j_gene: TRBJ2-5
abundance: NA
v_gene: TRBV6-5

CDR3aa: CASTKPGLAGPHPYF
CDR3nt: TGTGCCAGCACCAAACCGGGACTAGCGGGACCACACCCGTACTTC
len: 15
d_gene: TRBD2
j_gene: TRBJ2-7
abundance: NA
v_gene: TRBV28

CDR3aa: CASSLGGLGGAGEQYF
CDR3nt: TGTGCCAGCAGCTTGGGTGGCCTGGGGGGGGCTGGCGAGCAGTACTTC
len: 16
d_gene: NA
j_gene: TRBJ2-7
abundance: NA
v_gene: TRBV5-4

CDR3aa: CASSLGASASSNYGYTF
CDR3nt: TGCGCCAGCAGCTTGGGGGCCTCAGCCTCCTCTAACTATGGCTACACCTTC
len: 17
d_gene: NA
j_gene: TRBJ1-2
abundance: NA
v_gene: TRBV5-1

CDR3aa: CASSLGLRDTTNEKLFF
CDR3nt: TGTGCCAGCAGCTTGGGTTTGCGGGACACAACTAATGAAAAACTGTTTTTT
len: 17
d_gene: NA
j_gene: TRBJ1-4
abundance: few
v_gene: TRBV5-5

CDR3aa: CASSYSRNMNTEAFF
CDR3nt: TGTGCCAGCAGTTACTCAAGGAACATGAACACTGAAGCTTTCTTT
len: 15
d_gene: NA
j_gene: TRBJ1-1
abundance: NA
v_gene: TRBV6-6

CDR3aa: CASSLLPRPSGANVLTF
CDR3nt: TGTGCCAGCAGCCTCCTACCCCGGCCCTCTGGGGCCAACGTCCTGACTTTC
len: 17
d_gene: NA
j_gene: TRBJ2-6
abundance: NA
v_gene: TRBV9

CDR3aa: CASSPQGGDVLTF
CDR3nt: TGCGCCAGCAGCCCCCAGGGGGGCGACGTCCTGACTTTC
len: 13
d_gene: NA
j_gene: TRBJ2-6
abundance: NA
v_gene: TRBV5-1

CDR3aa: CASSPRGTEAFF
CDR3nt: TGTGCCAGCAGCCCCCGGGGCACTGAAGCTTTCTTT
len: 12
d_gene: NA
j_gene: TRBJ1-1
abundance: NA
v_gene: TRBV7-9

CDR3aa: CASSKDRPVSRGAGTGELFF
CDR3nt: TGTGCCAGCAGCAAAGACCGCCCCGTATCGAGAGGGGCGGGCACCGGGGAGCTGTTTTTT
len: 20
d_gene: NA
j_gene: TRBJ2-2
abundance: NA
v_gene: TRBV21-1